The clone carrying this TCR beta chain appeared many times. In building TCR beta libraries, iRepertoire HTBI primers were used together with Arm-PCR of CDR3 regions. TCRdb itself ran the multiplex PCR reads through MiXCR, one entry per CDR3 protein. This table holds some 250,000 distinct CDR3 sequences, about 17% found once. This entry is derived from a study of regulatory T cells in long-lasting Graves disease. Time point defined: newly diagnosed GD, antithyroid drugs for less than 3 months. PBMC RNA served as the TCR library source. This CDR3 contains 16 residues. CDR1 is LGHNA, CDR2 YNFKEQ, per germline. V lost 0 bases and J lost 6; bases outside the gene matches: 8. A further study also used this sample, focusing on T cells in Graves' hyperthyroidism and ophthalmopathy. That paper adds: A 13 V-J signature model discriminated ophthalmopathy versus stable hyperthyroidism.

The chain joins TRBV4-2 to TRBJ2-3; 8 bases are shared with TRBD2. This clonotype was sampled from a woman in her 30s with Graves disease. The specimen was peripheral blood mononuclear cells (PBMCs), collected at new diagnosis, from a patient treated with antithyroid drugs. This CDR3 is CASSQEFGGARDTQYF. The CDR3 nucleotides read TGTGCCAGCAGCCAAGAATTCGGGGGGGCGAGGGATACGCAGTATTTT.